The present TCR beta chain was sequenced within a study of cytomegalovirus exposure and HLA in healthy donors. Trimming removed 6 bases from V and 9 bases from J, with 19 bases in between. The germline V gene encodes CDR1 SGHNT and CDR2 YYREEE (reference sequence). This CDR3 comprises 13 residues. Amplification used 60 Vbeta primers and 13 Jbeta primers. The table came from immunoSEQ multiplex PCR; TCRdb's copy has only in-frame clones and leaves some out. The listing records 130,000 to 150,000 clones. The TCR sequence derives from a woman aged 45-65 years in good health and CMV-seronegative. Sample: PBMCs. This chain connects TRBV5-4 to TRBJ2-7, with D perhaps TRBD1 (6 bases). This CDR3 reads CASTEQGSPGQYF. The CDR3 region has the DNA TGTGCCAGCACCGAGCAGGGGTCCCCGGGGCAGTACTTC.